This T cell receptor (beta chain) came from a study of shared clonotypes between healthy human individuals. The wider study: CD8 memory received one plate per donor, CD8 naive two, CD4 memory three and CD4 naive three.

Germline V gene data show CDR1 as KGHSH and CDR2 as LQKENI. V lost 2 bases, J lost 4 bases, and 6 bases stayed unmatched. CDR3 length: 16 residues. Each PCR replicate from the sorted subsets contained about 210 ng DNA, which is some 30,000 T cell genomes. The protocol was immunoSEQ multiplex PCR, while the TCRdb copy is restricted to in-frame clones and leaves out a portion. This sample carries more than 1 million clones, 78% of them seen once, and the ten largest clones take around 0.47%. The rearrangement joins TRBV18 to TRBJ1-3; 9 nucleotides line up with TRBD1. The source of this sequence is a man younger than 35 in good health. Some clones in this sample may be carry-over from other donors' samples. The specimen sequenced was memory CD4+ T cells from PBMCs. Subset indicated: CD45RA-negative fraction. The CDR3 spells CASSPETGGGGNTIYF. CDR3 nucleotides: TGTGCCAGCTCACCAGAGACAGGGGGAGGAGGAAACACCATATATTTT.